This paragraph reports one T cell receptor beta chain. Trimming at V came to 6 bases and at J to 2 bases, leaving 5 bases not matched to a gene. This CDR3 is 14 amino acids long. CDR1 LGHDT and CDR2 YNNKEL come from the germline V gene (reference sequence). This sample is part of a study of blood T cell repertoires in COVID-19. Study details: COVID-19 samples, acute and convalescent, were from the United States, Italy and Spain.

Participant reports of clinical history set cohort assignment. Per the authors' pipeline: Scientists estimated how many nucleated cells there were by amplifying reference gene primers. Method: immunoSEQ multiplex PCR; TCRdb's copy keeps in-frame clones and lacks some. That table supplies the V and J calls and clone size; D and trimming were determined from the DNA. Of over 350,000 clones in the sample, 70% to 90% were seen once. The TCR was taken from a woman between 18 and 29 years old with acute COVID-19. The chain uses TRBV3-1 (or the pseudogene TRBV3-2) and TRBJ2-5; 8 positions match TRBD2. Sequencing was carried out using PBMCs or T cells enriched from blood (not recorded which). The CDR3: CASRLAGSQETQYF. The CDR3 nucleotides read TGTGCCAGCAGATTAGCGGGATCTCAAGAGACCCAGTACTTC.